The source of this TCR beta chain is a study of T cell responses to AZD1222 COVID-19 vaccine. Whole-study results and caveats: There were mostly white British donors and more females than males, and clonal diversity was possibly underestimated. Spike-spanning, vaccine-associated CD4 TCRs were dominant at 160-218 and 743-854.

Using immunoSEQ multiplex PCR, the repertoire was profiled, and TCRdb retains in-frame clones only, with some absent. The profile covers 84,000 or so clones, with roughly 89% appearing a single time and around 2% taken by the ten largest. As for this clone: Its antigen is not known.

The CDR3 loop spans 14 amino acids. V dropped 7 bases and J dropped 2 bases, with 14 bases sitting between them. In germline, CDR1 is SNHLY, CDR2 FYNNEI. The receptor was isolated from an adult in good health. The chain links TRBV2 to TRBJ1-2; a weak D match, TRBD1 (6 bases). The specimen comprised peripheral blood, sampled on day 0 of AZD1222 vaccination. The CDR3 sequence: CASNWVGQNYGYTF. The CDR3 coding sequence is TGTGCCAGCAATTGGGTCGGACAGAACTATGGCTACACCTTC.